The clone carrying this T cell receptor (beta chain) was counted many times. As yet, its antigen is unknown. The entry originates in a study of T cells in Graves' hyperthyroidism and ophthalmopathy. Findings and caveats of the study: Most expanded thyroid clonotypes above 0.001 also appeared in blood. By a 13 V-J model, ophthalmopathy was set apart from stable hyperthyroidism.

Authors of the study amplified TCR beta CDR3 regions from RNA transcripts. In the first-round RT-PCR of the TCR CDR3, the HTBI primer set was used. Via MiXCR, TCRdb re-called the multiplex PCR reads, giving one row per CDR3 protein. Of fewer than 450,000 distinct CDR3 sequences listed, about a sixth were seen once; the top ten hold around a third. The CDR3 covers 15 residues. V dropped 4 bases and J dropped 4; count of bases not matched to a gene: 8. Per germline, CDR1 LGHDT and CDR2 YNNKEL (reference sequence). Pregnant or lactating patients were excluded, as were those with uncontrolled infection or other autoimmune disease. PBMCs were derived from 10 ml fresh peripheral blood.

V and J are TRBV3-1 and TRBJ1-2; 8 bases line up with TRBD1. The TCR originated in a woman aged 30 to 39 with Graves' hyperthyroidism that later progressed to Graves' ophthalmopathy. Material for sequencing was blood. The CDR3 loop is CASSLRTGNVYGYTF. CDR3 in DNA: TGTGCCAGCAGCCTTCGGACAGGGAATGTCTATGGCTACACCTTC. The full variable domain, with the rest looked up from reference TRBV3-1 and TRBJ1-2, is DTAVSQTPKYLVTQMGNDKSIKCEQNLGHDTMYWYKQDSKKFLKIMFSYNNKELIINETVPNRFSPKSPDKAHLNLHINSLELGDSAVYFCASSLRTGNVYGYTFGSGTRLTVV.